The 14 T cell receptor beta chains in this list originate from one sample, sequenced in a study of cytomegalovirus exposure and HLA in healthy donors. The PCR had 60 Vbeta and 13 Jbeta primers. TCRdb's table, derived via immunoSEQ multiplex PCR, lists solely in-frame clones and lacks some. The sample has roughly 180,000 clones; roughly 86% are singletons. The sequenced sample was PBMCs. These receptors were collected from a girl aged 10 to 17 in good health and CMV-seropositive.

The chain carries TRBV30 and TRBJ1-5; 8 bases map to TRBD1. Germline values: CDR1 GTSNPN, CDR2 SVGIG (reference sequence). Trimming at V came to 3 bases and at J to 2 bases, leaving 6 bases not matched to a gene. CDR3 length: 15 amino acids. The CDR3 loop is CAWRNTGGGNQPQHF. DNA of the CDR3: TGTGCCTGGAGAAATACAGGGGGAGGCAATCAGCCCCAGCATTTT.

The chain recombines TRBV5-1 with TRBJ1-2; D is unclear. The germline V gene has CDR1 SGHRS and CDR2 YFSETQ. There are 14 residues in the CDR3. Trimming shortened V by 4 bases and J by 5 bases, and 15 bases separated the two germline ends. The CDR3 sequence is CASSPGGSGYGYTF. CDR3 in DNA: TGCGCCAGCAGCCCTGGCGGGTCGGGTTATGGCTACACCTTC.

This sequence joins TRBV5-4 and TRBJ2-3; 10 bases fit TRBD2. The CDR3 covers 15 residues. V dropped 4 bases and J dropped 1; count of bases not matched to a gene: 3. In germline, CDR1 is SGHNT, CDR2 YYREEE (reference sequence). The CDR3 coding sequence is TGTGCCAGCAGCCTAGCGGGGGCCGGCACAGATACGCAGTATTTT. The encoded protein is CASSLAGAGTDTQYF.

The rearrangement uses TRBV4-1 and TRBJ2-1; weak D call: TRBD1 (6 bases). Germline V gives CDR1 MGHRA, CDR2 YSYEKL. CDR3 length: 12 residues. V dropped 7 bases and J dropped 5 bases, with 9 bases sitting between them. The CDR3 reads CASMGANNEQFF. As DNA, the CDR3 is TGCGCCAGCATGGGGGCGAACAATGAGCAGTTCTTC.

This chain connects TRBV4-1 to TRBJ1-2; D is uncertain. The CDR3 contains 14 residues. From germline, CDR1 is MGHRA and CDR2 YSYEKL. V was pared by 4 bases and J by 0 bases, with 9 bases between. The CDR3 DNA is TGCGCCAGCAGCCGCCCGTTAGCTAACTATGGCTACACCTTC. Its translation: CASSRPLANYGYTF.

The chain uses TRBV7-6 and TRBJ1-2, with D maybe TRBD1 (5 bases). CDR1 is SGHVS and CDR2 is FNYEAQ in the germline V gene. CDR3 length: 13 amino acids. V lost 5 bases and J lost 4, with 11 bases in between. CDR3 in amino acids: CASSTGGGYGYTF. Written as DNA, the CDR3 is TGTGCCAGCAGCACCGGGGGAGGCTATGGCTACACCTTC.

The chain combines TRBV5-5 with TRBJ2-7, with D possibly being TRBD2 (6 bases). This CDR3 is built from 15 residues. The germline V and J ends were trimmed by 1 base and 2 bases, with 13 bases remaining between them. Germline CDR1 reads SGHKS; CDR2 reads YYEKEE (reference sequence). The CDR3 region is CASSLTGTSTYEQYF. CDR3 in DNA: TGTGCCAGCAGCTTGACGGGGACTTCCACCTACGAGCAGTACTTC.

The chain has TRBV5-4 and TRBJ1-2; D remains unclear. CDR1 is SGHNT, CDR2 YYREEE, per germline (reference sequence). V was pared by 0 bases and J by 2 bases, with 5 bases between. There are 13 residues in the CDR3. CDR3 sequence: CASSLASNYGYTF. For the CDR3, the DNA is TGTGCCAGCAGCTTGGCCTCCAACTATGGCTACACCTTC. Full variable domain (outside the CDR3, taken from reference TRBV5-4 and TRBJ1-2): ETGVTQSPTHLIKTRGQQVTLRCSSQSGHNTVSWYQQALGQGPQFIFQYYREEENGRGNFPPRFSGLQFPNYSSELNVNALELDDSALYLCASSLASNYGYTFGSGTRLTVV.

The chain has TRBV4-1 and TRBJ2-7, with D maybe TRBD1 (5 bases). CDR3 length equals 15 residues. Germline CDR1 MGHRA, CDR2 YSYEKL. V was trimmed by 4 bases and J by 5 bases, leaving 18 bases between them. For the CDR3, the DNA is TGCGCCAGCAGCCTCCTCCCGGTCCAGGGTGACGAGCAGTACTTC. It translates to CASSLLPVQGDEQYF.

This rearrangement joins TRBV5-8 to TRBJ1-2, with D possibly matching TRBD1 (6 bases). Per the germline V gene, CDR1 is SGHTS and CDR2 is YDEGEE. V shed 5 bases and J shed 0 bases, with 14 bases lying between them. The CDR3 has 15 residues. CDR3 amino acids: CASSFRDIANYGYTF. The CDR3 DNA follows: TGTGCCAGCAGTTTCCGGGACATTGCTAACTATGGCTACACCTTC.

J is TRBJ1-6 and V is TRBV27, with D maybe TRBD1 (6 bases). This CDR3 is built from 15 residues. V lost 6 bases and J 5 bases, leaving 14 bases between the germline ends. Germline lookup yields CDR1 MNHEY and CDR2 SMNVEV (reference sequence). The CDR3 bases are TGTGCCAGCAGCGCGGGGGGGGGCGATAATTCACCCCTCCACTTT. It encodes CASSAGGGDNSPLHF.

CDR3 sequence reads: CASSENRAYGPQHF. The DNA for the CDR3 is TGTGCCAGCAGTGAGAACAGGGCTTATGGGCCCCAGCATTTT. This chain uses TRBV6-1 with TRBJ1-5; TRBD1 might be the D (6 bases). V lost 3 bases and J lost 9, with 15 bases in between. The CDR3 has 14 residues. Germline-derived CDR1 and CDR2 are MNHNS and SASEGT.

This clone turned up a few times. The chain has TRBV5-5 and TRBJ1-5; TRBD1 aligns across 9 bases. Germline V CDR1 and CDR2: SGHKS, YYEKEE (reference sequence). The CDR3 spans 14 residues. V shed 4 bases, J shed 6 bases, and the junction held 5 bases outside the gene matches. CDR3 loop: CASSLGQGAQPQHF. The CDR3 bases are TGTGCCAGCAGCCTGGGACAGGGCGCTCAGCCCCAGCATTTT. Together with reference TRBV5-5 and TRBJ1-5, the CDR3 gives the full variable domain: DAGVTQSPTHLIKTRGQQVTLRCSPISGHKSVSWYQQVLGQGPQFIFQYYEKEERGRGNFPDRFSARQFPNYSSELNVNALLLGDSALYLCASSLGQGAQPQHFGDGTRLSIL.

The J gene is TRBJ1-5, the V gene TRBV21-1; the table's D call, TRBD1, was not checked against the DNA. TRBV21-1 is a pseudogene segment. The CDR3 sequence is 15 residues long. CDR3 residues: CASSKQGNSNQPQHF. The CDR3 bases are TGTGCCAGCAGCAAACAGGGTAATAGCAATCAGCCCCAGCATTTT.